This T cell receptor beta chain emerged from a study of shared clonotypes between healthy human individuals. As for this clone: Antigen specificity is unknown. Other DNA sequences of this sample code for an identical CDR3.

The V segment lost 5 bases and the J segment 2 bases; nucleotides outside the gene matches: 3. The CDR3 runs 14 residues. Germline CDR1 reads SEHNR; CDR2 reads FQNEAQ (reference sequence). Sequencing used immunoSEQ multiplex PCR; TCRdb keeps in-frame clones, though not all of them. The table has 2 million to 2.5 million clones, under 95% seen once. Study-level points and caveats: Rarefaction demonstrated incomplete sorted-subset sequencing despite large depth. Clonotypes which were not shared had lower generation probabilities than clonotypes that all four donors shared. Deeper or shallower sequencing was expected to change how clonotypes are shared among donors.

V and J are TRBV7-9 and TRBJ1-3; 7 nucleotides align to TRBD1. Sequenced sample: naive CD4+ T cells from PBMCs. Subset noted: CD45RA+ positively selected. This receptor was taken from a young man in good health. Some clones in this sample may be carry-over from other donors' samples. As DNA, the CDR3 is TGTGCCAGCAGCCAGGGACAGACTGGAAACACCATATATTTT. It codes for CASSQGQTGNTIYF.